The rows below give T cell receptor beta chains drawn from one sample of a study of CD8 T cells in Susac syndrome. Each CDR3 protein gets one entry after TCRdb re-called the immunoSEQ multiplex PCR reads with MiXCR. The data contain under 200,000 distinct CDR3 sequences, about 91% of them seen just once; the ten biggest clones take up around 0.079%. Source material: CD4+ T cells from PBMCs. These receptors came from a human donor with Susac syndrome. CDR3s include the opening cysteine and the closing phenylalanine or tryptophan. A D gene is named only where the DNA matches it firmly. The listing skips clone size in some rows; elsewhere it reads once, few, many or a size class.

cdr3_aa,cdr3_nt,cdr3_length,v_call,j_call,d_call,clone_size
CASSPTAPTEAFF,TGTGCCAGCAGCCCGACAGCTCCCACTGAAGCTTTCTTT,13,TRBV3-1,TRBJ1-1,NA,NA
CASSLSIWEKPYNEQFF,TGTGCCAGCAGCTTATCTATTTGGGAGAAACCCTACAATGAGCAGTTCTTC,17,TRBV7-8,TRBJ2-1,NA,NA
CASSPLAENTGELFF,TGTGCCAGCTCACCACTAGCGGAAAACACCGGGGAGCTGTTTTTT,15,TRBV18,TRBJ2-2,NA,NA
CASSQGVQTGRGDEQFF,TGCGCCAGCAGCCAAGGGGTTCAGACAGGGCGTGGGGATGAGCAGTTCTTC,17,TRBV4-1,TRBJ2-1,TRBD1,once
CASSLEGGTSFF,TGTGCCAGCAGCTTAGAGGGTGGGACTTCGTTCTTC,12,TRBV7-8,TRBJ2-1,NA,NA
CASTPNARSGNEQFF,TGTGCCAGCACCCCCAACGCACGATCGGGGAATGAGCAGTTCTTC,15,TRBV2,TRBJ2-1,NA,NA
CASNRGPSDTEAFF,TGTGCCAGTAATAGGGGGCCTTCGGACACTGAAGCTTTCTTT,14,TRBV19,TRBJ1-1,TRBD1,NA
CSVDRGENTIYF,TGCAGCGTCGACCGGGGCGAAAACACCATATATTTT,12,TRBV29-1,TRBJ1-3,NA,once
CASSQDSDSPLHF,TGTGCCAGCAGCCAGGATTCCGATTCACCCCTCCACTTT,13,TRBV7-9,TRBJ1-6,NA,NA
CASSPRTSGGIDTQYF,TGTGCCAGCAGTCCACGGACTAGCGGGGGGATAGATACGCAGTATTTT,16,TRBV6-1,TRBJ2-3,TRBD2,NA
CASSGYAEAFF,TGTGCCAGCAGCGGCTACGCTGAAGCTTTCTTT,11,TRBV5-5,TRBJ1-1,NA,NA
CASRPDRNPGNTIYF,TGTGCCAGCAGACCCGACAGAAACCCTGGAAACACCATATATTTT,15,TRBV12-3/TRBV12-4,TRBJ1-3,NA,NA
CASSLSSGSSTDTQYF,TGTGCCAGCAGCCTCTCTAGCGGGTCTAGCACAGATACGCAGTATTTT,16,TRBV7-3,TRBJ2-3,TRBD2,NA
CASSLGLLGAEAFF,TGTGCCAGCAGTTTAGGACTCCTAGGGGCTGAAGCTTTCTTT,14,TRBV12-3/TRBV12-4,TRBJ1-1,NA,once
CASSGGGRFRELFF,TGTGCCAGCAGCGGTGGGGGACGTTTTAGGGAGCTGTTTTTT,14,TRBV5-6,TRBJ2-2,NA,NA
CASRATSGSYF,TGTGCCAGCAGGGCGACTAGCGGGAGTTACTTC,11,TRBV28,TRBJ2-7,TRBD2,NA
CSVLTSGSGETQYF,TGCAGTGTTCTTACTAGCGGGAGCGGAGAGACCCAGTACTTC,14,TRBV20-1,TRBJ2-5,TRBD2,NA
CASSRPDLSTEAFF,TGTGCCAGCAGCCGCCCAGATTTGAGCACTGAAGCTTTCTTT,14,TRBV3-1,TRBJ1-1,NA,NA
CASSSKLAGTDTQYF,TGTGCCAGCAGCTCGAAACTAGCGGGCACAGATACGCAGTATTTT,15,TRBV7-2,TRBJ2-3,TRBD2,NA
CASSQEIGLGGYTF,TGCGCCAGCAGCCAAGAAATCGGGTTAGGGGGCTACACCTTC,14,TRBV4-1,TRBJ1-2,NA,NA
CASSFGQPMNTEAFF,TGTGCCAGCAGTTTTGGGCAGCCGATGAACACTGAAGCTTTCTTT,15,TRBV27,TRBJ1-1,NA,NA
CASSLNGGSSGNTIYF,TGTGCCAGCAGCTTAAATGGTGGAAGCTCTGGAAACACCATATATTTT,16,TRBV11-2,TRBJ1-3,NA,few
CAIRRTGSSYNEQFF,TGTGCCATCAGGAGGACGGGCAGCTCCTACAATGAGCAGTTCTTC,15,TRBV10-3,TRBJ2-1,NA,NA
CASSLSGTNEQFF,TGTGCCAGCAGCTTATCAGGGACCAATGAGCAGTTCTTC,13,TRBV11-3,TRBJ2-1,NA,NA
CATEQGSSYEQYF,TGTGCCACCGAGCAGGGCAGTTCCTACGAGCAGTACTTC,13,TRBV10-3,TRBJ2-7,NA,NA
CASSSRQKLFF,TGTGCCAGCAGTTCCCGCCAAAAACTGTTTTTT,11,TRBV28,TRBJ1-4,NA,NA
CASSLDRTLTYEQYF,TGTGCCAGCAGCTTAGACAGGACGTTAACCTACGAGCAGTACTTC,15,TRBV11-2,TRBJ2-7,NA,NA
CSVGGLAGVHEQYF,TGCAGCGTAGGGGGACTAGCGGGAGTACACGAGCAGTACTTC,14,TRBV29-1,TRBJ2-7,TRBD2,few
CSALERASGQETQYF,TGCAGTGCTCTAGAACGGGCTAGCGGGCAAGAGACCCAGTACTTC,15,TRBV20-1,TRBJ2-5,TRBD2,NA
CASSYRDSTEAFF,TGTGCCAGCAGTTACCGGGACAGCACTGAAGCTTTCTTT,13,TRBV6-5,TRBJ1-1,TRBD1,NA
CASSYSVGGQGLPYEQYF,TGTGCCAGCAGTTACTCGGTTGGGGGACAGGGTTTACCCTACGAGCAGTACTTC,18,TRBV6-5,TRBJ2-7,TRBD1,NA
CASAPQRDRSYEQYF,TGCGCCAGCGCGCCCCAGAGGGACAGGAGCTACGAGCAGTACTTC,15,TRBV10-2,TRBJ2-7,TRBD1,NA
CATSDSGEVTKNIQYF,TGTGCCACCAGTGATTCAGGAGAAGTAACCAAAAACATTCAGTACTTC,16,TRBV24-1,TRBJ2-4,NA,NA
CASSDPNAATGANVLTF,TGTGCCAGCAGCGACCCCAATGCAGCAACTGGGGCCAACGTCCTGACTTTC,17,TRBV7-3,TRBJ2-6,NA,NA
CASSYGVMGTGELFF,TGTGCCAGCAGCTATGGGGTCATGGGCACCGGGGAGCTGTTTTTT,15,TRBV11-2,TRBJ2-2,NA,NA
CASSPTRGSGNTIYF,TGTGCCAGCAGTCCGACACGGGGCTCTGGAAACACCATATATTTT,15,TRBV27,TRBJ1-3,NA,NA
CATSSGGANTGELFF,TGTGCCACCAGCTCGGGCGGTGCGAACACCGGGGAGCTGTTTTTT,15,TRBV15,TRBJ2-2,NA,NA
CASSLDANYGYTF,TGTGCCAGCAGCTTGGATGCGAACTATGGCTACACCTTC,13,TRBV5-5,TRBJ1-2,NA,NA
CASSDSCHEQYF,TGTGCCAGCAGTGACTCCTGCCACGAGCAGTACTTC,12,TRBV6-4,TRBJ2-7,NA,NA
CASSVGSPGRVFF,TGTGCCAGCAGCGTAGGTTCGCCAGGCCGGGTTTTCTTC,13,TRBV9,TRBJ1-2,NA,NA
CSVVAGEYGYTF,TGCAGCGTTGTCGCGGGGGAATATGGCTACACCTTC,12,TRBV29-1,TRBJ1-2,NA,NA
CASSPRVDYGYTF,TGTGCCAGCTCTCCGAGGGTTGACTATGGCTACACCTTC,13,TRBV18,TRBJ1-2,NA,NA
CSARDQETIVSNQPQHF,TGCAGTGCTAGAGATCAGGAGACTATAGTTAGCAATCAGCCCCAGCATTTT,17,TRBV20-1,TRBJ1-5,NA,NA
CASSSQGMAYGYTF,TGTGCCAGCAGTTCTCAGGGGATGGCCTATGGCTACACCTTC,14,TRBV12-3/TRBV12-4,TRBJ1-2,NA,NA
CASSWDTPTFEQYF,TGTGCCAGCAGTTGGGACACTCCTACGTTCGAGCAGTACTTC,14,TRBV2,TRBJ2-7,NA,NA
CAWSRGGISSTDTQYF,TGTGCCTGGTCTCGCGGGGGAATCTCTAGCACAGATACGCAGTATTTT,16,TRBV30,TRBJ2-3,TRBD2,NA